A selection of T cell receptor beta chains follows, all from one sample in a study of response to subunit inactivated influenza vaccine. Via MiXCR, TCRdb re-called the RT-PCR reads, giving one row per CDR3 protein. The sample consists of about 300,000 distinct CDR3 sequences, less than 25% of them appearing once. The sequencing here drew on PBMCs from blood, taken less than 22 months after vaccination. These receptors were collected from a man aged 45 to 70 who received an inactivated influenza vaccine. The CDR3 runs from the conserved cysteine through the conserved F or W. A D gene is named only where the DNA matches it firmly. Clone size is given for some rows only: seen once, a few or many times, or a class if the clone is expanded.

v_call: TRBV12-3/TRBV12-4
d_call: -
clone_size: -
j_call: TRBJ2-1
cdr3_nt: TGTGCCAGCAGTGAAACTAGAATTTCGCCTCTGTTCTTC
cdr3_aa: CASSETRISPLFF

v_call: TRBV27
d_call: TRBD2
clone_size: few
j_call: TRBJ2-2
cdr3_nt: TGTGCCAGCAGCTTACGGGGGGTGAACACCGGGGAGCTGTTTTTT
cdr3_aa: CASSLRGVNTGELFF

v_call: TRBV12-3/TRBV12-4
d_call: TRBD2
clone_size: -
j_call: TRBJ2-1
cdr3_nt: TGTGCCAGCAAACTGACTAGCGGACCCTACAATGAGCAGTTCTTC
cdr3_aa: CASKLTSGPYNEQFF

v_call: TRBV5-1
d_call: -
clone_size: few
j_call: TRBJ1-3
cdr3_nt: TGCGCCAGCAGCTTGAATCCGGGGCTGGGAAACACCATATATTTT
cdr3_aa: CASSLNPGLGNTIYF

v_call: TRBV12-3/TRBV12-4
d_call: -
clone_size: -
j_call: TRBJ1-2
cdr3_nt: TGTGCCAGCAGACCGGCCGGGGCAACTAACTATGGCTACACCTTC
cdr3_aa: CASRPAGATNYGYTF

v_call: TRBV4-3
d_call: -
clone_size: many
j_call: TRBJ1-5
cdr3_nt: TGCGCCAGCAGCCGATCGTCACTAGGTCAGCCCCAGCATTTT
cdr3_aa: CASSRSSLGQPQHF

v_call: TRBV7-8
d_call: -
clone_size: few
j_call: TRBJ1-5
cdr3_nt: TGTGCCAGCAGCCCCCTTAGCAGGGGCAATCAGCCCCAGCATTTT
cdr3_aa: CASSPLSRGNQPQHF

v_call: TRBV5-1
d_call: TRBD2
clone_size: -
j_call: TRBJ2-1
cdr3_nt: TGCGCCAGCAGGGGGGGGGAACTTCACAATGAGCAGTTCTTC
cdr3_aa: CASRGGELHNEQFF

v_call: TRBV3-1
d_call: TRBD2
clone_size: once
j_call: TRBJ2-1
cdr3_nt: TGTGCCAGCAGCCAAGTTGCCCTAGCGGGAGTGGTCCGTAGCTCCTACAATGAGCAGTTCTTC
cdr3_aa: CASSQVALAGVVRSSYNEQFF

v_call: TRBV5-1
d_call: -
clone_size: -
j_call: TRBJ2-1
cdr3_nt: TGCGCCAGCAGCCTCGCCGGGACACTGACCTACAATGAGCAGTTCTTC
cdr3_aa: CASSLAGTLTYNEQFF

v_call: TRBV7-9
d_call: TRBD2
clone_size: few
j_call: TRBJ2-1
cdr3_nt: TGTGCCAGCAGCTACCGCTCGCGGGGGGGTAATGAGCAGTTCTTC
cdr3_aa: CASSYRSRGGNEQFF

v_call: TRBV12-3/TRBV12-4
d_call: -
clone_size: few
j_call: TRBJ1-1
cdr3_nt: TGTGCCAGCATGTTGACAGGCACTGAAGCTTTCTTT
cdr3_aa: CASMLTGTEAFF

v_call: TRBV19
d_call: -
clone_size: -
j_call: TRBJ1-5
cdr3_nt: TGTGCCAGTAGTATAGCGTCCGGTCAGGGACAGCCCCAGCATTTT
cdr3_aa: CASSIASGQGQPQHF

v_call: TRBV6-2/TRBV6-3
d_call: -
clone_size: -
j_call: TRBJ2-7
cdr3_nt: TGTGCCAGCAGTTACAGGGGGGAGACAGTCTCATCGTACGAGCAGTACTTC
cdr3_aa: CASSYRGETVSSYEQYF

v_call: TRBV2
d_call: -
clone_size: -
j_call: TRBJ1-6
cdr3_nt: TGTGCCAGCAGTCGATTGAGCCCCCTCCACTTT
cdr3_aa: CASSRLSPLHF

v_call: TRBV10-3
d_call: -
clone_size: -
j_call: TRBJ1-1
cdr3_nt: TGTGCCATCAGTGAGGGGAGGGGACTTAACACTGAAGCTTTCTTT
cdr3_aa: CAISEGRGLNTEAFF

v_call: TRBV10-3
d_call: -
clone_size: many
j_call: TRBJ1-2
cdr3_nt: TGTGCCATCTCCCCACGGGGGCCGGACTATGGCTACACCTTC
cdr3_aa: CAISPRGPDYGYTF

v_call: TRBV12-3/TRBV12-4
d_call: TRBD1
clone_size: -
j_call: TRBJ1-1
cdr3_nt: TGTGCCAGCAGTTTATGGGGACAGCAGAACACTGAAGCTTTCTTT
cdr3_aa: CASSLWGQQNTEAFF

v_call: TRBV28
d_call: -
clone_size: -
j_call: TRBJ1-5
cdr3_nt: TGTGCCAGCAGCGCCGACTGGGCCAATCAGCCCCAGCATTTT
cdr3_aa: CASSADWANQPQHF

v_call: TRBV5-1
d_call: TRBD1
clone_size: many
j_call: TRBJ1-1
cdr3_nt: TGCGCCAGCAGACCTAGACAGGGGAAGGGCACTGAAGCTTTCTTT
cdr3_aa: CASRPRQGKGTEAFF

v_call: TRBV30
d_call: TRBD2
clone_size: -
j_call: TRBJ2-1
cdr3_nt: TGTGCCTGGAGTCGGACTAGCGTTAGGAATGAGCAGTTCTTC
cdr3_aa: CAWSRTSVRNEQFF

v_call: TRBV6-1
d_call: -
clone_size: many
j_call: TRBJ1-6
cdr3_nt: TGTGCCAGCAGTGAACGGGACACCGGCTATTCACCCCTCCACTTT
cdr3_aa: CASSERDTGYSPLHF